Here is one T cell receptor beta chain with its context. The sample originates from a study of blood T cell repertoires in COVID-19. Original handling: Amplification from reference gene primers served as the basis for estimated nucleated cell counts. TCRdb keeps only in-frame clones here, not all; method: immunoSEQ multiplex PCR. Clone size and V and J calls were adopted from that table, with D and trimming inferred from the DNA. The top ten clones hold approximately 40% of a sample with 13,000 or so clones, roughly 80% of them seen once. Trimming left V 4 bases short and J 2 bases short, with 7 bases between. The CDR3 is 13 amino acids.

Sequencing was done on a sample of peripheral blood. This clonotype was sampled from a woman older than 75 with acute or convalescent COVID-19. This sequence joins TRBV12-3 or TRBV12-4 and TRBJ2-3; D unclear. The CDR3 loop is CASSSPPTDTQYF. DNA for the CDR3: TGTGCCAGCAGTTCTCCCCCCACAGATACGCAGTATTTT.